These T cell receptor beta chains were read from a single sample in a study of CD8 T cells in Susac syndrome. MiXCR was run by TCRdb on the immunoSEQ multiplex PCR reads, yielding one entry per CDR3 protein. The sample holds over 100,000 distinct CDR3 sequences, around 94% seen once. Material for sequencing was CD8+ T cells from PBMCs. These receptor sequences come from a human donor with Susac syndrome. The CDR3 runs from the conserved cysteine through the conserved F or W. A D gene is named only where the DNA matches it firmly. Clone sizes are given selectively: once, few, many, or a class where the clone is expanded.

cdr3_nt: TGTGCCAGCAGCCAAGAAGGCGGGGGGCACACCTACAATGAGCAGTTCTTC
cdr3_aa: CASSQEGGGHTYNEQFF
clone_size: NA
j_call: TRBJ2-1
d_call: TRBD2
v_call: TRBV4-2

cdr3_nt: TGCGCCAGCAGCCCCCGGACTGGCACCTACGAGCAGTACTTC
cdr3_aa: CASSPRTGTYEQYF
clone_size: once
j_call: TRBJ2-7
d_call: NA
v_call: TRBV4-1

cdr3_nt: TGTGCCAGCAGCTTAACCGGGACAGAGTATGAGCAGTTCTTC
cdr3_aa: CASSLTGTEYEQFF
clone_size: once
j_call: TRBJ2-1
d_call: TRBD1
v_call: TRBV13

cdr3_nt: TGTGCCACCAGCAGAGATCTGGACAGGGGGGAAGCTTTCTTT
cdr3_aa: CATSRDLDRGEAFF
clone_size: NA
j_call: TRBJ1-1
d_call: TRBD1
v_call: TRBV15

cdr3_nt: TGCAGCGTTATCCGACTAGCGGGGGGCATGGATACGCAGTATTTT
cdr3_aa: CSVIRLAGGMDTQYF
clone_size: NA
j_call: TRBJ2-3
d_call: TRBD2
v_call: TRBV29-1

cdr3_nt: TGCAGTGCTAACCGGCAGGGAGTGGTAACCGGGGAGCTGTTTTTT
cdr3_aa: CSANRQGVVTGELFF
clone_size: NA
j_call: TRBJ2-2
d_call: NA
v_call: TRBV20-1

cdr3_nt: TGTGCCAGCAGCAGAGGGACGGCTCCAAATTCACCCCTCCACTTT
cdr3_aa: CASSRGTAPNSPLHF
clone_size: NA
j_call: TRBJ1-6
d_call: NA
v_call: TRBV7-9

cdr3_nt: TGTGCCAGCCGATATGGATACGAGCAGTACTTC
cdr3_aa: CASRYGYEQYF
clone_size: NA
j_call: TRBJ2-7
d_call: NA
v_call: TRBV25-1

cdr3_nt: TGTGCCAGCAGCGAGACAGCTCAGGGAGGAGGATGGTCACCCCTCCACTTT
cdr3_aa: CASSETAQGGGWSPLHF
clone_size: NA
j_call: TRBJ1-6
d_call: NA
v_call: TRBV9

cdr3_nt: TGTGCCAGCAGTAGGTGGGGGGCGACTAGCACAGATACGCAGTATTTT
cdr3_aa: CASSRWGATSTDTQYF
clone_size: NA
j_call: TRBJ2-3
d_call: NA
v_call: TRBV2

cdr3_nt: TGCGCCAGCCTCCCGGGACCATCACCCCTCCACTTT
cdr3_aa: CASLPGPSPLHF
clone_size: NA
j_call: TRBJ1-6
d_call: NA
v_call: TRBV10-2

cdr3_nt: TGTGCCAGCAGTTACGGACAGGGAAACATTCAGTACTTC
cdr3_aa: CASSYGQGNIQYF
clone_size: NA
j_call: TRBJ2-4
d_call: TRBD1
v_call: TRBV27

cdr3_nt: TGTGCCAGCAGCCAAGATAGAGCGGGGGGGCTGGAGACCCAGTACTTC
cdr3_aa: CASSQDRAGGLETQYF
clone_size: once
j_call: TRBJ2-5
d_call: TRBD2
v_call: TRBV3-1

cdr3_nt: TGTGCCACCAGTAGCGGGTGCCGATTCACAGATACGCAGTATTTT
cdr3_aa: CATSSGCRFTDTQYF
clone_size: NA
j_call: TRBJ2-3
d_call: TRBD2
v_call: TRBV6-2/TRBV6-3

cdr3_nt: TGTGCCAGCAGCGAAGGGCCGGGACAGGGGTACACTGAAGCTTTCTTT
cdr3_aa: CASSEGPGQGYTEAFF
clone_size: NA
j_call: TRBJ1-1
d_call: TRBD1
v_call: TRBV4-2

cdr3_nt: TGTGCCAGCACCCATGACAGGGGGAACACCGGGGAGCTGTTTTTT
cdr3_aa: CASTHDRGNTGELFF
clone_size: NA
j_call: TRBJ2-2
d_call: TRBD1
v_call: TRBV12-3/TRBV12-4

cdr3_nt: TGTGCCTGGATACCTGGACAGGGGTTAAGAGAAAATAATTCACCCCTCCACTTT
cdr3_aa: CAWIPGQGLRENNSPLHF
clone_size: NA
j_call: TRBJ1-6
d_call: TRBD1
v_call: TRBV30

cdr3_nt: TGTGCCAGCATTATTGGGCCGGGGACAGGGAAGACATACGAGCAGTACTTC
cdr3_aa: CASIIGPGTGKTYEQYF
clone_size: NA
j_call: TRBJ2-7
d_call: TRBD1
v_call: TRBV2

cdr3_nt: TGTGCCAGCAGCCCCGGCCTCACACTGTACCAAGAGACCCAGTACTTC
cdr3_aa: CASSPGLTLYQETQYF
clone_size: NA
j_call: TRBJ2-5
d_call: NA
v_call: TRBV9

cdr3_nt: TGTGCCAGCAGCCCCTGGACTAGCGGCGTTTACAATGAGCAGTTCTTC
cdr3_aa: CASSPWTSGVYNEQFF
clone_size: NA
j_call: TRBJ2-1
d_call: TRBD2
v_call: TRBV5-4

cdr3_nt: TGTGCCAGCAGTTCGTCAGGGGGAACTGAAGCTTTCTTT
cdr3_aa: CASSSSGGTEAFF
clone_size: few
j_call: TRBJ1-1
d_call: TRBD1
v_call: TRBV2

cdr3_nt: TGTGCTAGTGGTTTGACCAGGGCAGATACGCAGTATTTT
cdr3_aa: CASGLTRADTQYF
clone_size: NA
j_call: TRBJ2-3
d_call: NA
v_call: TRBV12-5

cdr3_nt: TGTGCCAGCACTGACGGGAGGCGCAGCTCTGGAAACACCATATATTTT
cdr3_aa: CASTDGRRSSGNTIYF
clone_size: NA
j_call: TRBJ1-3
d_call: NA
v_call: TRBV7-9

cdr3_nt: TGTGCTAGTGGTCCCACGGAGGGTGGAGAGACCCAGTACTTC
cdr3_aa: CASGPTEGGETQYF
clone_size: NA
j_call: TRBJ2-5
d_call: NA
v_call: TRBV12-5

cdr3_nt: TGTGCCAGCAGTTTGTCCCCCCGCGAGCAGTTCTTC
cdr3_aa: CASSLSPREQFF
clone_size: NA
j_call: TRBJ2-1
d_call: NA
v_call: TRBV27

cdr3_nt: TGTGCCAGCACCGAGAGGTTCGGGACAGGGGTCACAGATACGCAGTATTTT
cdr3_aa: CASTERFGTGVTDTQYF
clone_size: NA
j_call: TRBJ2-3
d_call: TRBD1
v_call: TRBV11-2

cdr3_nt: TGTGCCAGCAGCCAGGGACTAGCGGGAGGAGAGACCCAGTACTTC
cdr3_aa: CASSQGLAGGETQYF
clone_size: NA
j_call: TRBJ2-5
d_call: TRBD2
v_call: TRBV3-1

cdr3_nt: TGCAGCGTTCTTCATCGGACAGGGACAGATACGCAGTATTTT
cdr3_aa: CSVLHRTGTDTQYF
clone_size: NA
j_call: TRBJ2-3
d_call: TRBD1
v_call: TRBV29-1

cdr3_nt: TGCAGCGTTGAAGATGAGGGCCTTAACACTGAAGCTTTCTTT
cdr3_aa: CSVEDEGLNTEAFF
clone_size: NA
j_call: TRBJ1-1
d_call: NA
v_call: TRBV29-1

cdr3_nt: TGTGCCAGCAGCGTAGGGGACAGTAGCAATCAGCCCCAGCATTTT
cdr3_aa: CASSVGDSSNQPQHF
clone_size: NA
j_call: TRBJ1-5
d_call: TRBD1
v_call: TRBV9

cdr3_nt: TGTGCCAGCAGCCTCCAGGAGAACACTGAAGCTTTCTTT
cdr3_aa: CASSLQENTEAFF
clone_size: NA
j_call: TRBJ1-1
d_call: NA
v_call: TRBV27

cdr3_nt: TGTGCCAGCCGGACCGGGACCTACTATGGCTACACCTTC
cdr3_aa: CASRTGTYYGYTF
clone_size: NA
j_call: TRBJ1-2
d_call: NA
v_call: TRBV27

cdr3_nt: TGTGCCAGCAGCCCGGGGGACGGAACTGAAGCTTTCTTT
cdr3_aa: CASSPGDGTEAFF
clone_size: NA
j_call: TRBJ1-1
d_call: NA
v_call: TRBV9

cdr3_nt: TGCAGCGTGGACAGGGGGACGAACACCGGGGAGCTGTTTTTT
cdr3_aa: CSVDRGTNTGELFF
clone_size: NA
j_call: TRBJ2-2
d_call: TRBD1
v_call: TRBV29-1

cdr3_nt: TGTGCCACCCGCCTGGGGGCCTACGAGCAGTACTTC
cdr3_aa: CATRLGAYEQYF
clone_size: NA
j_call: TRBJ2-7
d_call: NA
v_call: TRBV27

cdr3_nt: TGTGCCAGCAGCGTTTGGACTAGCGGGGGGGAGACCCAGTACTTC
cdr3_aa: CASSVWTSGGETQYF
clone_size: NA
j_call: TRBJ2-5
d_call: TRBD2
v_call: TRBV11-2

cdr3_nt: TGTGCCAGCAGTTTAGCGGGGGGGCCCCAAAATGAGCAGTTCTTC
cdr3_aa: CASSLAGGPQNEQFF
clone_size: NA
j_call: TRBJ2-1
d_call: TRBD2
v_call: TRBV6-6

cdr3_nt: TGTGCCAGCAGCGGGAGACCCAGGGGGCATAACACCGGGGAGCTGTTTTTT
cdr3_aa: CASSGRPRGHNTGELFF
clone_size: NA
j_call: TRBJ2-2
d_call: TRBD1
v_call: TRBV9

cdr3_nt: TGTGCCAGTAGTATCCGGGACCTGAGCTCCTACGAGCAGTACTTC
cdr3_aa: CASSIRDLSSYEQYF
clone_size: NA
j_call: TRBJ2-7
d_call: NA
v_call: TRBV19

cdr3_nt: TGCAGCGTTCGAGGACGGAACCAAGAGACCCAGTACTTC
cdr3_aa: CSVRGRNQETQYF
clone_size: NA
j_call: TRBJ2-5
d_call: NA
v_call: TRBV29-1

cdr3_nt: TGTGCCTCAAATACGGGTCGGGACACTGAAGCTTTCTTT
cdr3_aa: CASNTGRDTEAFF
clone_size: NA
j_call: TRBJ1-1
d_call: NA
v_call: TRBV30

cdr3_nt: TGCAGCGTGGACGGATCCTACGAGCAGTACTTC
cdr3_aa: CSVDGSYEQYF
clone_size: NA
j_call: TRBJ2-7
d_call: NA
v_call: TRBV29-1

cdr3_nt: TGCAGCGCCGATCCGGGACAGGGGTACTATGGCTACACCTTC
cdr3_aa: CSADPGQGYYGYTF
clone_size: once
j_call: TRBJ1-2
d_call: TRBD1
v_call: TRBV29-1

cdr3_nt: TGTGCCAGCAGCCCGACAGATGGCAGGGTCTACGAGCAGTACTTC
cdr3_aa: CASSPTDGRVYEQYF
clone_size: NA
j_call: TRBJ2-7
d_call: NA
v_call: TRBV6-5

cdr3_nt: TGCAGTGCTACCTCACAGGGGATAGATCAGCCCCAGCATTTT
cdr3_aa: CSATSQGIDQPQHF
clone_size: NA
j_call: TRBJ1-5
d_call: TRBD1
v_call: TRBV20-1

cdr3_nt: TGCAGTGTTGGGACTGGAGAATCCTACGAGCAGTACTTC
cdr3_aa: CSVGTGESYEQYF
clone_size: NA
j_call: TRBJ2-7
d_call: NA
v_call: TRBV20-1

cdr3_nt: TGTGCCAGCAGCCGTTCAGCGGGGGCCGGGGAGACCCAGTACTTC
cdr3_aa: CASSRSAGAGETQYF
clone_size: NA
j_call: TRBJ2-5
d_call: TRBD2
v_call: TRBV13

cdr3_nt: TGTGCCAGCAGCGTAGAGGTGATGAACACTGAAGCTTTCTTT
cdr3_aa: CASSVEVMNTEAFF
clone_size: NA
j_call: TRBJ1-1
d_call: NA
v_call: TRBV9

cdr3_nt: TGTGCCAGCAGCTCAGGGGGCGCAAGAACAGATACGCAGTATTTT
cdr3_aa: CASSSGGARTDTQYF
clone_size: NA
j_call: TRBJ2-3
d_call: TRBD1
v_call: TRBV13